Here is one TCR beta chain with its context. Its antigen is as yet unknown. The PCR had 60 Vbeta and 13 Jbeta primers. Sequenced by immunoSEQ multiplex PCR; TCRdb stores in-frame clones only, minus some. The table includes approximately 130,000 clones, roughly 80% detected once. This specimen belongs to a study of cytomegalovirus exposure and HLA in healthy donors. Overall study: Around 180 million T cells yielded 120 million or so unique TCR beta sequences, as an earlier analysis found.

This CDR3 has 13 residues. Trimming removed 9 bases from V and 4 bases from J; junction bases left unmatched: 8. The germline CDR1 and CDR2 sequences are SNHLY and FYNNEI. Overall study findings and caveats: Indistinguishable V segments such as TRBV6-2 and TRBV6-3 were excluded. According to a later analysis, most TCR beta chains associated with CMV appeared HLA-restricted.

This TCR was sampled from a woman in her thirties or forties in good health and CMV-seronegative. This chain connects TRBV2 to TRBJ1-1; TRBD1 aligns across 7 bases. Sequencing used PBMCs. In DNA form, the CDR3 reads TGTGCCAGTACCGGACAGGCGGGCACTGAAGCTTTCTTT. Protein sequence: CASTGQAGTEAFF.